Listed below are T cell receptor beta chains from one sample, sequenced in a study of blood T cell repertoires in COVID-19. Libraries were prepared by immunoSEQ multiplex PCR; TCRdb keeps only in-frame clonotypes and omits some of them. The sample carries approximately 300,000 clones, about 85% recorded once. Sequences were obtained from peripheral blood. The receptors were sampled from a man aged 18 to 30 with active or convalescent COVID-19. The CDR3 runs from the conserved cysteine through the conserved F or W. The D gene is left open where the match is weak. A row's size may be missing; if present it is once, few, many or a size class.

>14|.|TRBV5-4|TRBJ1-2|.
CASSFQGLIDGYTF
TGTGCCAGCAGCTTCCAGGGGCTGATAGATGGCTACACCTTC
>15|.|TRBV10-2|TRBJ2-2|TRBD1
CASGKDRAGTGELFF
TGCGCCAGCGGAAAGGACAGGGCTGGGACCGGGGAGCTGTTTTTT
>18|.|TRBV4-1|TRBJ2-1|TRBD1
CASSHSPGQGSGYNEQFF
TGCGCCAGCAGCCATTCCCCGGGACAGGGTTCGGGTTACAATGAGCAGTTCTTC
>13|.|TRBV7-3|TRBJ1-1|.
CASSLGGATEAFF
TGTGCCAGCAGCTTAGGGGGGGCCACTGAAGCTTTCTTT
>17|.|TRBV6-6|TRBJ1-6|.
CASSRDSDISYNSPLHF
TGTGCCAGCAGTCGAGATTCGGACATCTCCTATAATTCACCCCTCCACTTT
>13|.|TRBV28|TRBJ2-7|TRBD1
CASSGDSSREQYF
TGTGCCAGCAGTGGGGACAGCTCTAGGGAGCAGTACTTC
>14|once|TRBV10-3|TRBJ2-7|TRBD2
CAISESMIAGLQYF
TGTGCCATCAGTGAGTCGATGATAGCGGGATTGCAGTACTTC
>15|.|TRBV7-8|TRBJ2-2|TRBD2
CASSKRLAGTGELFF
TGTGCCAGCAGCAAGAGGCTAGCGGGAACCGGGGAGCTGTTTTTT
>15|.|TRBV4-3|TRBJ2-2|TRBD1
CASSQRQGGTGELFF
TGCGCCAGCAGCCAACGACAGGGCGGGACCGGGGAGCTGTTTTTT
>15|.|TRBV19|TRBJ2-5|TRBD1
CASTRATGGKETQYF
TGTGCCAGTACCCGCGCGACAGGGGGAAAAGAGACCCAGTACTTC
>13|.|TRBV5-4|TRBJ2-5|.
CASSLSWEETQYF
TGTGCCAGCAGCTTGTCCTGGGAGGAGACCCAGTACTTC
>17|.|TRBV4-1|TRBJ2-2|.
CASSHFRDSPNTGELFF
TGCGCCAGCAGCCATTTCCGGGACTCCCCGAACACCGGGGAGCTGTTTTTT
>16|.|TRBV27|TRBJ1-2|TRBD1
CASSGSKGDRVYGYTF
TGTGCCAGCAGTGGCTCCAAGGGGGACAGGGTGTATGGCTACACCTTC
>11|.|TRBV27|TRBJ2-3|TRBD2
CASSRAGEQYF
TGTGCCAGCAGTAGAGCGGGAGAGCAGTATTTT
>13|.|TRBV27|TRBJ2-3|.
CASSFNLADTQYF
TGTGCCAGCAGTTTTAATCTAGCCGATACGCAGTATTTT
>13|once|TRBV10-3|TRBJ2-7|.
CAIRGRDSYEQYF
TGTGCCATCAGGGGGCGGGACTCCTACGAGCAGTACTTC
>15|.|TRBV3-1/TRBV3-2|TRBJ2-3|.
CASSLGAGRANTQYF
TGTGCCAGCAGCCTAGGGGCGGGGCGGGCAAATACGCAGTATTTT
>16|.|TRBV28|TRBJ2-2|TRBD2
CASSFPRGGVTGELFF
TGTGCCAGCAGTTTTCCTCGGGGGGGCGTCACCGGGGAGCTGTTTTTT
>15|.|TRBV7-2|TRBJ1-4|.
CASSPPGATNEKLFF
TGTGCCAGCAGCCCCCCAGGGGCAACTAATGAAAAACTGTTTTTT
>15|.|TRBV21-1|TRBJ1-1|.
CASSKGTGQNTEAFF
TGTGCCAGCAGCAAAGGGACAGGGCAGAACACTGAAGCTTTCTTT
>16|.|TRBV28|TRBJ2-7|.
CASSLDHPRVGYEQYF
TGTGCCAGCAGTTTAGACCACCCACGGGTTGGCTACGAGCAGTACTTC
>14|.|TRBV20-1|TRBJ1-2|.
CSASLEVQAHGYTF
TGCAGTGCTAGTTTAGAGGTTCAAGCACATGGCTACACCTTC
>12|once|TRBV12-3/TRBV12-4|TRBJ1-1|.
CASSSGPTEAFF
TGTGCCAGCAGTTCTGGGCCTACTGAAGCTTTCTTT
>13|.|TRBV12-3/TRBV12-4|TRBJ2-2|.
CASRPTRTGELFF
TGTGCCAGCAGACCTACTAGGACCGGGGAGCTGTTTTTT